This entry features one T cell receptor beta chain sequence. Each CDR3 protein is one row after TCRdb ran MiXCR on the RACE reads. Among 370,000 or so distinct CDR3 sequences listed, roughly 4.8% were seen once. This sample stems from a study of human T cells and chemical hapten exposure. Time point: patch test 1, 2 weeks after DPC sensitization. Treatment in this sample: therapeutic diphenylcyclopropenone sensitization with weekly scalp DPC. This CDR3 has 16 residues. The ends lost 9 bases at V and 4 bases at J; junction bases unmatched: 17. The V gene's germline CDR1 is MGHDK and CDR2 SYGVNS. The V and J genes are TRBV25-1 and TRBJ1-2; 7 bases match TRBD1. The input for sequencing was whole blood, taken in connection with sensitization to the hapten diphenylcyclopropenone (DPC). The TCR originated in a woman between 50 and 59 years old with alopecia areata. Some clones in this sample may be carry-over from other donors' samples. The CDR3 region has the DNA TGTGCCAGTCTTTCGACAGGGAGGGACAACCGCTATGGCTACACCTTC. It is translated as CASLSTGRDNRYGYTF.